This TCR beta chain was found in a study of blood T cell repertoires in COVID-19. Study context: Specimens from acute and convalescent COVID-19 originated in the United States, Italy and Spain.

In the original processing: Amplification with reference gene primers provided the estimates of nucleated cell counts. Sequencing used immunoSEQ multiplex PCR; TCRdb keeps in-frame clones, though not all of them. The V and J calls and clone size are taken from that table; D and trimming were inferred from the DNA. This table has some 90,000 clones, 90% appearing once. The CDR3 length is 15 residues. CDR1 is GTSNPN and CDR2 is SVGIG in the germline V gene (reference sequence). With V trimmed by 0 bases and J by 11 bases, 13 bases remained unmatched. This clone was recorded once. The chain recombines TRBV30 with TRBJ1-1; TRBD1 matches at 9 bases. The sequencing sample was made of peripheral blood. The receptor comes from an elderly woman with active or convalescent COVID-19. The CDR3 DNA follows: TGTGCCTGGAGTGTAAGGGACACAGGGGGCAGAAAGGCTTTCTTT. This translates into CAWSVRDTGGRKAFF.